The TCR beta chain described here comes from a study of T cell responses to AZD1222 COVID-19 vaccine. Findings and limits, study-wide: Only 5 or 6 AZD1222 recipients tested seropositive at baseline.

Regarding this clone: The target antigen is unknown.

This CDR3 has 14 amino acids. V was pared by 7 bases and J by 4 bases, with 8 bases of the junction left unmatched. The germline gives CDR1 SGHRS, CDR2 YFSETQ. Some clones are missing from TCRdb's copy, which holds only in-frame ones; the method was immunoSEQ multiplex PCR. Of about 130,000 clones listed, roughly 90% are singletons. The starting material was peripheral blood, obtained on day 0 of AZD1222 vaccination. This sequence joins TRBV5-1 and TRBJ2-7, with 10 bases that match TRBD1. The clonotype originates from an adult in good health. CDR3 DNA sequence: TGCGCCAGCCACTCCGGGACAGGGGTGTACGAGCAGTACTTC. Its protein is CASHSGTGVYEQYF.